The T cell receptor (beta chain) described here comes from a study of T cells in Graves' hyperthyroidism and ophthalmopathy. The ends lost 1 base at V and 1 base at J; junction bases unmatched: 6. This CDR3 has 18 amino acids. Germline V gives CDR1 LGHNA, CDR2 YSLEER. Disease duration under 2 months; hyperthyroidism patients were aged 18 to 65. In making diagnoses, clinical symptoms, serum thyroxine and TRAb, thyroid ultrasound and orbital computed tomography were all used. Using RNA transcripts as the source, TCR beta CDR3 regions were amplified. The TCR CDR3 was amplified in a first-round RT-PCR using the HTBI primer set. TCRdb redid the calling of the multiplex PCR reads with MiXCR, one entry per CDR3 protein. The sample consists of fewer than 750,000 distinct CDR3 sequences, 46% of them appearing once. The study, taken as a whole, reports: With a median lead of around 6.7 months before onset, the model predicted ophthalmopathy. By a 13 V-J model, ophthalmopathy was set apart from stable hyperthyroidism.

In its sample, this clonotype was seen many times. Its specificity is unknown. This receptor was identified in a woman younger than 30 with Graves' hyperthyroidism. The specimen sequenced was peripheral blood or thyroid tissue (not recorded which). This sequence joins TRBV4-3 and TRBJ2-6; TRBD1 agrees at 8 bases. The CDR3 is CASSQVSDRGSGANVLTF. CDR3 DNA sequence: TGCGCCAGCAGCCAAGTCAGTGACAGGGGATCTGGGGCCAACGTCCTGACTTTC.